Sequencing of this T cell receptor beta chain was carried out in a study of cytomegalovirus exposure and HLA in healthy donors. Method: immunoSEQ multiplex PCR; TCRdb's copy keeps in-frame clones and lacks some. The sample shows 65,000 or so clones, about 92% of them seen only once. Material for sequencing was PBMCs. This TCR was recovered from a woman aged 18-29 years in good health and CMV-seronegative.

This CDR3 is CASSPSPPGHNSYEQYF. CDR3 DNA: TGTGCCAGCAGCCCAAGTCCCCCGGGACACAACTCCTACGAGCAGTACTTC. J is TRBJ2-7 and V is TRBV2, with a tentative D call TRBD1 (6 bases). This CDR3 spans 17 amino acids. Germline V lookup: CDR1 SNHLY, CDR2 FYNNEI. With 6 bases removed from V and 0 bases from J, the gap between germline ends came to 21 bases.